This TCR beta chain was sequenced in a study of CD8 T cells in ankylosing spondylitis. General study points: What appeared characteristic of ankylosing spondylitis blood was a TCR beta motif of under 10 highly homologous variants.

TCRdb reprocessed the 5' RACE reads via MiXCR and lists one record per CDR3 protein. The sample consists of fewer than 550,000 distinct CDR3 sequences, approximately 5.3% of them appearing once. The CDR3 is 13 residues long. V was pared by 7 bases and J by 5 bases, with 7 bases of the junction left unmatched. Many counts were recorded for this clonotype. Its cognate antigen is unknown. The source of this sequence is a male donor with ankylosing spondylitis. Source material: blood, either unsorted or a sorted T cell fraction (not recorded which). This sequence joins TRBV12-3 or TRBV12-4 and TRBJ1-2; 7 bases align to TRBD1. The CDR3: CASTTTGLYGYTF. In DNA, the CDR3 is TGTGCCAGCACTACGACAGGGTTATATGGCTACACCTTC.